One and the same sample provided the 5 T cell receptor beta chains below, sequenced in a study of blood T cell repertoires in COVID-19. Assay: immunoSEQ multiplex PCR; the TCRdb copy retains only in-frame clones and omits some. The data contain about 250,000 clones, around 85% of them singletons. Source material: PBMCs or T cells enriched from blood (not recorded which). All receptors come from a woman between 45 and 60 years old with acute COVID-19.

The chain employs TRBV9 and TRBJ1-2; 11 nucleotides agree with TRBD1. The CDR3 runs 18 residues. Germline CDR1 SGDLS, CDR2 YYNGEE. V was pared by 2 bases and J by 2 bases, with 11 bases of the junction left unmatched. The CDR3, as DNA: TGTGCCAGCAGCGTCTCCGGGACAGGGGGTCTTTTGAACTATGGCTACACCTTC. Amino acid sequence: CASSVSGTGGLLNYGYTF.

Here the CDR3 reads CASSYATGGHYGYTF. The CDR3 DNA follows: TGTGCCAGCAGTTACGCCACAGGGGGCCACTATGGCTACACCTTC. The chain couples TRBV6-5 to TRBJ1-2; 9 bases agree with TRBD1. This CDR3 has 15 amino acids. Germline CDR1 MNHEY, CDR2 SVGAGI. The trim removed 2 bases at V and 3 bases at J, leaving 4 bases unmatched.

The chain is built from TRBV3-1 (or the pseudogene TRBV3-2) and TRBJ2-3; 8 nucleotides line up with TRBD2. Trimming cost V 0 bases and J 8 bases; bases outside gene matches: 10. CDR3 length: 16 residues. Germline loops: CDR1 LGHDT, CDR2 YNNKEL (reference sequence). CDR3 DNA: TGTGCCAGCAGCCAAGATTTGGCGACTAGCGCATTTACGCAGTATTTT. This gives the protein CASSQDLATSAFTQYF.

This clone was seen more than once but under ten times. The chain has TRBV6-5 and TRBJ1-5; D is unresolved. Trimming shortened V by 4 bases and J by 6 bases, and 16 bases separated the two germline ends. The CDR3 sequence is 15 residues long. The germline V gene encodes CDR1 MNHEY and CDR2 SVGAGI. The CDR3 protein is CASSSTTNAGQPQHF. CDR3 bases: TGTGCCAGCAGTTCAACTACTAACGCCGGTCAGCCCCAGCATTTT.

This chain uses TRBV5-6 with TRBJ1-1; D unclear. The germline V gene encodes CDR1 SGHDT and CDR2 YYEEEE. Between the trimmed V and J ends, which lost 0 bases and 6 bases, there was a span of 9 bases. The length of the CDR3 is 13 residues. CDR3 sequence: CASSLASQPEAFF. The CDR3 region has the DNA TGTGCCAGCAGCTTGGCTAGCCAACCTGAAGCTTTCTTT.